The 26 T cell receptor beta chains listed next were all sequenced from one sample in a study of human T cells and chemical hapten exposure. TCRdb redid the calling of the RACE reads with MiXCR, one entry per CDR3 protein. The sample holds some 200,000 distinct CDR3 sequences, 20% to 25% seen once. Specified time point: patch test 1, 2 weeks after DPC sensitization. The treatment is: therapeutic diphenylcyclopropenone sensitization with weekly scalp DPC. The sequencing here drew on whole blood, taken in connection with sensitization to the hapten diphenylcyclopropenone (DPC). The receptor source for this set is a woman aged 45-65 years with alopecia areata. Some clones in this sample may be carry-over from other donors' samples.

CDR3 residues: CSVEVGGVNTEAFF. As DNA, the CDR3 is TGCAGCGTTGAAGTGGGAGGGGTGAACACTGAAGCTTTCTTT. This rearrangement joins TRBV29-1 to TRBJ1-1; D is possibly TRBD1 (5 bases). The CDR3 covers 14 residues. Germline assignment: CDR1 SQVTM and CDR2 ANQGSEA. Trimming removed 1 base from V and 0 bases from J, with 9 bases in between.

The J gene is TRBJ2-6, the V gene TRBV27; D gene unclear. V gave up 5 bases and J gave up 0 bases, with 8 bases separating them. In germline, CDR1 is MNHEY, CDR2 SMNVEV (reference sequence). The CDR3 runs to 15 residues. The CDR3 region has the DNA TGTGCCAGCAGTCACGTCTTCTCTGGGGCCAACGTCCTGACTTTC. Its protein product is CASSHVFSGANVLTF.

The chain has TRBV5-1 and TRBJ1-1; D unclear. CDR3 length: 13 residues. CDR1 is SGHRS, CDR2 YFSETQ, per germline. Trimming stripped 2 bases from V and 1 base from J, with 6 bases between. CDR3 sequence: CASSLASNTEAFF. As DNA, the CDR3 is TGCGCCAGCAGCTTAGCTTCGAACACTGAAGCTTTCTTT.

The rearrangement uses TRBV2 and TRBJ1-3, with D perhaps TRBD1 (5 bases). CDR1 and CDR2 from the germline V gene are SNHLY and FYNNEI. The V end lost 3 bases, the J end lost 0 bases, and 9 bases lay between the germline ends. This CDR3 has 15 amino acids. The CDR3 reads CASSDRGDSGNTIYF. The CDR3 DNA sequence: TGTGCCAGCAGTGACCGGGGGGACTCTGGAAACACCATATATTTT.

This clonotype was seen a handful of times. In DNA form, the CDR3 reads TGTGCCAGCAGTGGTCAGGGGTATCAGCCCCAGCATTTT. Translation: CASSGQGYQPQHF. The chain joins TRBV6-6 to TRBJ1-5; D perhaps matches TRBD1 (6 bases). CDR3 length: 13 residues. V lost 5 bases and J lost 5, with 10 bases in between. Germline CDR1 reads MNHNY; CDR2 reads SVGAGI (reference sequence).

There are many counts of this clonotype. This sequence joins TRBV10-3 and TRBJ2-7; no reliable D call. Germline CDR1 is ENHRY and CDR2 is SYGVKD. Deletions cut 4 bases from V and 1 base from J, with 8 bases between. There are 13 residues in the CDR3. The CDR3, as DNA: TGTGCCATCAGTGGAACAGCTTCCTACGAGCAGTACTTC. It translates to CAISGTASYEQYF.

V is TRBV29-1 and J is TRBJ2-1; 7 nucleotides match TRBD1. The junction had 11 bases not matched to a gene; V was cut back by 8 bases and J by 7 bases. Per germline, CDR1 SQVTM and CDR2 ANQGSEA. The CDR3 totals 13 residues. In nucleotides, the CDR3 is TGCAGCCCACTGAAGACAGGGACGAATGAGCAGTTCTTC. Amino acid sequence: CSPLKTGTNEQFF.

This clonotype was seen a handful of times. This chain uses TRBV2 with TRBJ1-1; 7 nucleotides agree with TRBD1. V shed 6 bases and J 1 base; nucleotides not matched to a gene: 2. Germline assignment: CDR1 SNHLY and CDR2 FYNNEI. This CDR3 spans 13 amino acids. CDR3 sequence (DNA): TGTGCCAGCAGGTGGACAGGGAACACTGAAGCTTTCTTT. It encodes CASRWTGNTEAFF.

The table lists this clonotype with a few counts. The V call is TRBV7-3, the J call TRBJ2-1; D perhaps matches TRBD1 (6 bases). Germline loops: CDR1 SGHTA, CDR2 FQGTGA. V shed 1 base and J shed 4 bases, with 17 bases lying between them. The CDR3 runs 17 residues. CDR3 in DNA: TGTGCCAGCAGCTTAATGCCAGGTCCAGGGGCTTACAATGAGCAGTTCTTC. This sequence encodes CASSLMPGPGAYNEQFF.

This clonotype was recorded at least ten times. The chain recombines TRBV28 with TRBJ1-2, with no clear D. Germline CDR1 reads MDHEN; CDR2 reads SYDVKM. Trimming left V 4 bases short and J 1 base short, with 7 bases between. CDR3 length equals 13 residues. The CDR3 region has the DNA TGTGCCAGCAGTTCCGAGGGTAACTATGGCTACACCTTC. Translation gives CASSSEGNYGYTF.

The V call is TRBV7-6, the J call TRBJ2-1; TRBD1 matches at 8 bases. The V segment lost 4 bases and the J segment 3 bases; nucleotides outside the gene matches: 5. There are 15 residues in the CDR3. Per germline, CDR1 SGHVS and CDR2 FNYEAQ. The CDR3 is CASSSTGGSYNEQFF. The CDR3 DNA is TGTGCCAGCAGCTCTACAGGGGGTAGCTACAATGAGCAGTTCTTC.

The CDR3 is CSARDPGTGWTNTEAFF. CDR3 DNA sequence: TGCAGTGCTAGAGATCCCGGGACAGGGTGGACAAACACTGAAGCTTTCTTT. V is TRBV20-1 and J is TRBJ1-1; 9 bases match TRBD1. Per the germline V gene, CDR1 is DFQATT and CDR2 is SNEGSKA (reference sequence). The CDR3 runs 17 residues. J gave up 2 bases and V 0 bases, and 10 bases lay outside the gene matches.

This clonotype was detected many times. The chain couples TRBV7-2 to TRBJ2-2; 7 bases fit TRBD1. This CDR3 has 16 residues. The germline gives CDR1 SGHTA, CDR2 FQGNSA. V shed 3 bases, J shed 1 base, and the junction held 5 bases outside the gene matches. The chain's CDR3 is CASSFFRDRNTGELFF. As DNA, the CDR3 is TGTGCCAGCAGCTTTTTCCGGGACAGGAACACCGGGGAGCTGTTTTTT.

CDR3 coding DNA: TGTGCCGCCCGAGCCTCTGGGGCCAACGTCCTGACTTTC. This encodes CAARASGANVLTF. The chain joins TRBV18 to TRBJ2-6; D is ambiguous. Deletions cut 11 bases from V and 0 bases from J, with 8 bases between. This CDR3 spans 13 amino acids. Germline V gene data show CDR1 as KGHSH and CDR2 as LQKENI.

The chain links TRBV29-1 to TRBJ2-5, with no clear D. This CDR3 spans 12 amino acids. Germline loops: CDR1 SQVTM, CDR2 ANQGSEA. V was trimmed by 4 bases and J by 5 bases, leaving 11 bases between them. CDR3 loop: CSVVVARETQYF. In DNA form, the CDR3 reads TGCAGCGTTGTGGTGGCTCGCGAGACCCAGTACTTC.

This sequence joins TRBV6-6 and TRBJ2-7; 11 bases are a match to TRBD2. This CDR3 has 15 amino acids. V shed 6 bases, J shed 4 bases, and the junction held 8 bases outside the gene matches. Germline CDR1 is MNHNY and CDR2 is SVGAGI (reference sequence). The chain's CDR3 is CASRGTSGRAYEQYF. CDR3 nucleotides: TGTGCCAGCAGGGGGACTAGCGGCCGAGCGTACGAGCAGTACTTC.

The genes are TRBV29-1 and TRBJ2-3; 8 bases map to TRBD2. Germline-derived CDR1 and CDR2 are SQVTM and ANQGSEA. The CDR3 length is 15 residues. V gave up 3 bases and J gave up 3 bases; unmatched junction bases: 8. The CDR3, as DNA: TGCAGCGTTGAGTTGGCTAGCGGGCGGACAGATACGCAGTATTTT. Its protein is CSVELASGRTDTQYF.

The chain couples TRBV3-1 to TRBJ2-1, with D tentatively TRBD2 (6 bases). The germline V gene has CDR1 LGHDT and CDR2 YNNKEL (reference sequence). The length of the CDR3 is 13 residues. With 1 base removed from V and 6 bases from J, the gap between germline ends came to 7 bases. In DNA form, the CDR3 reads TGTGCCAGCAGCCAAGCGGGAGTCAATGAGCAGTTCTTC. It is translated as CASSQAGVNEQFF.

CDR3 DNA: TGCGCCAGCAGCTCCGGGACGGTCTACGAGCAGTACTTC. Amino acids: CASSSGTVYEQYF. The chain uses TRBV5-1 and TRBJ2-7; D is perhaps TRBD1 or TRBD2 (5 bases each). Germline assignment: CDR1 SGHRS and CDR2 YFSETQ. This CDR3 has 13 residues. V lost 3 bases to trimming and J lost 3 bases, with 10 bases between them.

This clonotype was seen a few times. The chain links TRBV4-2 to TRBJ2-3; D may be TRBD2 (5 bases). Trimming pared 0 bases from V and 0 bases from J, leaving 16 bases between. CDR3 length: 18 residues. Per germline, CDR1 LGHNA and CDR2 YNFKEQ. The CDR3, as DNA: TGTGCCAGCAGCCAAGATATTATTATAGCGACCAGCACAGATACGCAGTATTTT. Translated, it gives CASSQDIIIATSTDTQYF.

The chain joins TRBV3-1 to TRBJ2-1; D may be TRBD1 (6 bases). Trimming shortened V by 5 bases and J by 2 bases, and 28 bases separated the two germline ends. Germline CDR1 and CDR2: LGHDT and YNNKEL (reference sequence). The CDR3 loop spans 20 amino acids. The CDR3, as DNA: TGTGCCAGCAGCAACGAATTGGGGTTCAGGGGCGTGAGGGCCTACAATGAGCAGTTCTTC. Its translation is CASSNELGFRGVRAYNEQFF.

This rearrangement joins TRBV27 to TRBJ2-7; 8 nucleotides line up with TRBD2. Germline CDR1 MNHEY, CDR2 SMNVEV (reference sequence). This CDR3 has 15 amino acids. V gave up 6 bases and J gave up 3 bases; unmatched junction bases: 10. CDR3 protein: CASSNPGLALYEQYF. As DNA, the CDR3 is TGTGCCAGCAGCAACCCTGGACTAGCTCTCTACGAGCAGTACTTC.

CDR3 nucleotides: TGTGCCAGCAGCTCGGGACTAGCGAACAATGAGCAGTTCTTC. It encodes CASSSGLANNEQFF. The genes are TRBV11-2 and TRBJ2-1; 10 positions agree with TRBD2. V gave up 4 bases and J gave up 5 bases; unmatched junction bases: 2. The CDR3 extends over 14 amino acids. CDR1 and CDR2 from the germline V gene are SGHAT and FQNNGV.

J is TRBJ1-4 and V is TRBV7-9; D is uncertain. Germline assignment: CDR1 SEHNR and CDR2 FQNEAQ (reference sequence). The CDR3 consists of 11 residues. V shed 3 bases and J shed 13 bases, with 9 bases lying between them. The CDR3 coding sequence is TGTGCCAGCAGCTTCCAAAACGGACTGTTTTTT. Encoded protein: CASSFQNGLFF.

This clonotype was counted ten times or more. The chain recombines TRBV5-8 with TRBJ1-6; TRBD1 is a possible D gene (6 bases). There are 17 residues in the CDR3. Germline V lookup: CDR1 SGHTS, CDR2 YDEGEE. V lost 4 bases to trimming and J lost 7 bases, with 21 bases between them. Here the CDR3 reads CASSGVTGPQWNSPLHF. The CDR3 bases are TGTGCCAGCAGCGGAGTGACAGGACCCCAGTGGAATTCACCCCTCCACTTT.

This clonotype came up a few times. The chain recombines TRBV3-1 with TRBJ2-7, with 7 bases matching TRBD2. This CDR3 has 14 amino acids. Germline loops: CDR1 LGHDT, CDR2 YNNKEL (reference sequence). V was pared by 4 bases and J by 2 bases, with 5 bases of the junction left unmatched. The CDR3 DNA is TGTGCCAGCAGCCGAACTAGCGAACCCTACGAGCAGTACTTC. Residues: CASSRTSEPYEQYF.